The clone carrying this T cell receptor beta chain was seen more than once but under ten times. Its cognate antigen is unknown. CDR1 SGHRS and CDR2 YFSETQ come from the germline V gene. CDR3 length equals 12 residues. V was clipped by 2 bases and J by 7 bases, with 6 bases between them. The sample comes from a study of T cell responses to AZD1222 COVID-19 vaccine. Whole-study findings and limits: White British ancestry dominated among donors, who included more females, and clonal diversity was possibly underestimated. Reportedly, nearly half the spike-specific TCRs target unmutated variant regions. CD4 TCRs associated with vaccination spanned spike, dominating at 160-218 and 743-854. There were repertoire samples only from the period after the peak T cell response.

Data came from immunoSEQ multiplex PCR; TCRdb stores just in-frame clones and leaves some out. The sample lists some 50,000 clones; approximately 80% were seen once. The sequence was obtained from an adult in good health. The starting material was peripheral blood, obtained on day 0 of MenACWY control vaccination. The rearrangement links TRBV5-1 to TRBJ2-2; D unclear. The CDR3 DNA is TGCGCCAGCAGCTTTTTTAGCGGGGAGCTGTTTTTT. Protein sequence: CASSFFSGELFF.